A single sample gave rise to the 20 T cell receptor beta chains below, sequenced in a study of shared clonotypes between healthy human individuals. The protocol was immunoSEQ multiplex PCR, while the TCRdb copy is restricted to in-frame clones and leaves out a portion. In the table there are around 2,000,000 clones, 85% to 95% of which are singletons. Specimen: naive CD4+ T cells sorted from blood. Subset described: CD45RA+ positively selected. The source is a man aged 18 to 29 in good health.

The V call is TRBV5-1, the J call TRBJ1-6; D gene ambiguous. Between the trimmed V and J ends, which lost 4 bases and 10 bases, there was a span of 15 bases. This CDR3 region has 14 residues. Germline CDR1 is SGHRS and CDR2 is YFSETQ. CDR3 coding DNA: TGCGCCAGCAGCCCCATTTCGGACCTATCACCCCTCCACTTT. Residues: CASSPISDLSPLHF.

The genes are TRBV9 and TRBJ2-1, with a possible D match to TRBD2 (6 bases). The CDR3 extends over 16 amino acids. The germline V gene has CDR1 SGDLS and CDR2 YYNGEE. Trimming cost V 4 bases and J 2 bases, with 16 bases left between them. The CDR3 nucleotides are TGTGCCAGCAGCCCCCGGGGGAGTCCTACCTACAATGAGCAGTTCTTC. Protein product: CASSPRGSPTYNEQFF.

The chain recombines TRBV28 with TRBJ1-1; 11 positions agree with TRBD1. This CDR3 region has 16 residues. CDR1 is MDHEN, CDR2 SYDVKM, per germline. The trim removed 2 bases at V and 9 bases at J, leaving 11 bases unmatched. This CDR3 is CASSLGTGGQIGKAFF. The CDR3 nucleotides read TGTGCCAGCAGTTTAGGGACAGGGGGGCAAATTGGGAAAGCTTTCTTT.

The gene calls are TRBV7-8 and TRBJ1-3, with D unresolved. Trimming removed 1 base at V and 6 bases at J, with 10 bases between. Germline lookup yields CDR1 SGHVS and CDR2 FQNEAQ. The CDR3 extends over 14 amino acids. The CDR3: CASSLGTSANTIYF. The DNA of the CDR3 is TGTGCCAGCAGCTTAGGGACCTCCGCAAACACCATATATTTT.

This clone was seen once. The identical CDR3 is also encoded by other nucleotide sequences in the sample. This chain joins TRBV9 and TRBJ2-7; 7 bases are a match to TRBD1. The CDR3 has 14 amino acids. Germline V CDR1 and CDR2: SGDLS, YYNGEE. Losses at the gene ends were 0 bases for V and 2 bases for J; bases not matched to a gene: 2. CDR3 bases: TGTGCCAGCAGCGTAGGGGACAGAGCCTACGAGCAGTACTTC. Protein sequence: CASSVGDRAYEQYF.

The chain carries TRBV4-3 and TRBJ2-3; 7 positions agree with TRBD2. Trimming at V came to 3 bases and at J to 0 bases, leaving 6 bases not matched to a gene. The CDR3 sequence is 16 residues long. CDR1 is LGHNA, CDR2 YSLEER, per germline. DNA of the CDR3: TGCGCCAGCAGCCAGAACCTAGCGGTCAGCACAGATACGCAGTATTTT. Amino acid sequence: CASSQNLAVSTDTQYF.

The chain combines TRBV2 with TRBJ1-1; perhaps TRBD1 as D (5 bases). Germline V gene lookup returns CDR1 SNHLY and CDR2 FYNNEI. This CDR3 comprises 13 residues. V lost 3 bases to trimming and J lost 5 bases, with 10 bases between them. CDR3 in amino acids: CASSEGLVTEAFF. The CDR3 DNA reads TGTGCCAGCAGTGAGGGACTCGTGACTGAAGCTTTCTTT.

V and J are TRBV5-1 and TRBJ2-1; maybe TRBD2 (6 bases). V was cut by 2 bases and J by 3 bases, with 18 bases left in between. Germline CDR1 is SGHRS and CDR2 is YFSETQ. This CDR3 comprises 17 residues. CDR3: CASSFRSSAANYNEQFF. CDR3 nucleotide sequence: TGCGCCAGCAGCTTCCGATCTAGCGCGGCCAACTACAATGAGCAGTTCTTC.

The chain links TRBV30 to TRBJ1-4; D gene ambiguous. This CDR3 has 11 amino acids. Trimming shortened V by 3 bases and J by 10 bases, and 9 bases separated the two germline ends. Per the germline V gene, CDR1 is GTSNPN and CDR2 is SVGIG (reference sequence). CDR3: CAWRSEGKLFF. In nucleotides, the CDR3 is TGTGCCTGGAGGTCCGAGGGAAAACTGTTTTTT.

The rearrangement joins TRBV27 to TRBJ1-4, with 7 bases matching TRBD1. Germline-derived CDR1 and CDR2 are MNHEY and SMNVEV (reference sequence). After removal of 5 bases from V and 6 bases from J, the junction contained 6 bases not matched to a gene. CDR3 size: 14 residues. The CDR3 sequence: CASSRGTVDEKLFF. CDR3 coding DNA: TGTGCCAGCAGTCGGGGGACAGTAGATGAAAAACTGTTTTTT.

The gene calls are TRBV2 and TRBJ2-1; possibly TRBD2 for D (6 bases). V was pared by 2 bases and J by 6 bases, with 14 bases between. Looked up from germline, CDR1 is SNHLY and CDR2 is FYNNEI. The CDR3 runs to 15 residues. The CDR3 bases are TGTGCCAGCAGTGAAAGGCGGGGCCCCGTCAATGAGCAGTTCTTC. This sequence encodes CASSERRGPVNEQFF.

This clone was detected only once. The V and J genes are TRBV30 and TRBJ1-1, with unresolved D. The V and J ends lost 4 bases and 11 bases respectively, with 14 bases between them. Germline V lookup: CDR1 GTSNPN, CDR2 SVGIG (reference sequence). The CDR3 extends over 11 amino acids. This CDR3 is CAWTDWPRAFF. CDR3 coding DNA: TGTGCCTGGACTGACTGGCCCCGGGCTTTCTTT. The variable domain in full, completed from reference TRBV30 and TRBJ1-1, reads SQTIHQWPATLVQPVGSPLSLECTVEGTSNPNLYWYRQAAGRGLQLLFYSVGIGQISSEVPQNLSASRPQDRQFILSSKKLLLSDSGFYLCAWTDWPRAFFGQGTRLTVV.

The chain has TRBV15 and TRBJ2-7; TRBD1 is a possible D gene (5 bases). This CDR3 comprises 14 residues. V dropped 3 bases and J dropped 2 bases, with 11 bases sitting between them. The germline V gene has CDR1 LNHNV and CDR2 YYDKDF (reference sequence). CDR3 amino acids: CATSRDTPTYEQYF. DNA of the CDR3: TGTGCCACCAGCAGGGACACTCCAACCTACGAGCAGTACTTC.

The chain has TRBV5-8 and TRBJ2-3, with TRBD2 matching over 11 bases. This CDR3 has 15 residues. The J segment lost 5 bases and the V segment lost 2 bases, leaving 4 bases of the junction unmatched. Germline V gene lookup returns CDR1 SGHTS and CDR2 YDEGEE. The CDR3 sequence is CASSLLAGVVDTQYF. DNA of the CDR3: TGTGCCAGCAGCTTACTAGCGGGAGTCGTAGATACGCAGTATTTT.

This chain uses TRBV2 with TRBJ2-1; 12 bases map to TRBD2. The trim removed 11 bases at V and 7 bases at J, leaving 9 bases unmatched. The CDR3 is 14 amino acids. Germline CDR1 and CDR2: SNHLY and FYNNEI. DNA for the CDR3: TGTGCCGGGGAGACTAGCGGGAGAGGTAATGAGCAGTTCTTC. Its protein is CAGETSGRGNEQFF.

On this clone itself: This same CDR3 is encoded by further DNA sequences in the sample. As DNA, the CDR3 is TGTGCCAGCAGTTACCCCGGGACAGGGAATGAAAAACTGTTTTTT. It is translated as CASSYPGTGNEKLFF. The chain combines TRBV6-6 with TRBJ1-4; 9 nucleotides agree with TRBD1. V was clipped by 2 bases and J by 5 bases; unmatched bases: 3. Germline assignment: CDR1 MNHNY and CDR2 SVGAGI (reference sequence). The CDR3 extends over 15 amino acids.

V gene TRBV14 combines with J gene TRBJ2-5, with D unclear. The V and J ends lost 0 bases and 5 bases respectively, with 16 bases between them. Germline lookup yields CDR1 SGHDN and CDR2 FVKESK. The CDR3 extends over 16 amino acids. CDR3 bases: TGTGCCAGCAGCCAAGATCGAAGGACGTCCGGGGAGACCCAGTACTTC. This codes for CASSQDRRTSGETQYF. The full variable domain, with the rest looked up from reference TRBV14 and TRBJ2-5, is EAGVTQFPSHSVIEKGQTVTLRCDPISGHDNLYWYRRVMGKEIKFLLHFVKESKQDESGMPNNRFLAERTGGTYSTLKVQPAELEDSGVYFCASSQDRRTSGETQYFGPGTRLLVL.

The chain is built from TRBV28 and TRBJ2-7, with D unclear. Germline V CDR1 and CDR2: MDHEN, SYDVKM. This CDR3 has 15 amino acids. The V and J ends lost 2 bases and 3 bases respectively, with 14 bases between them. This CDR3 reads CASSLGTKAFYEQYF. CDR3 bases: TGTGCCAGCAGTTTAGGAACAAAGGCCTTCTACGAGCAGTACTTC.

The chain combines TRBV7-8 with TRBJ2-5, with 11 bases lining up with TRBD2. The CDR3 runs to 16 residues. Germline V gives CDR1 SGHVS, CDR2 FQNEAQ. Germline trimming cut 2 bases from V and 5 bases from J; bases unmatched to any gene: 7. CDR3 protein: CASSLPGTSGGETQYF. The CDR3 coding sequence is TGTGCCAGCAGCTTACCCGGGACTAGCGGTGGGGAGACCCAGTACTTC.

This chain uses TRBV9 with TRBJ2-2; weak D call: TRBD2 (5 bases). This CDR3 has 13 amino acids. The V gene's germline CDR1 is SGDLS and CDR2 YYNGEE. V was pared by 3 bases and J by 7 bases, with 10 bases between. The CDR3 spells CASSALAVGELFF. The CDR3 DNA reads TGTGCCAGCAGCGCCCTAGCTGTCGGGGAGCTGTTTTTT.